The rows below give T cell receptor beta chains drawn from one sample of a study of technical replicates of blood from several donors. Produced via immunoSEQ multiplex PCR; TCRdb's table is partial and in-frame only. This table holds tens of thousands of clones, about 98% found once. The specimen was T cells isolated from PBMCs. The receptors stem from a human donor in good health. Each CDR3 is given without its conserved first and last residue. The order of the fields is CDR3 length, J gene, clone size, V gene, CDR3 protein. Clone sizes are given selectively: once, few, many, or a class where the clone is expanded.

13,TRBJ2-7,-,TRBV7-2,ASSLSGQGFYEQY
14,TRBJ2-5,-,TRBV7-9,ASSLGAGATKQTQY
12,TRBJ2-2,-,TRBV5-1,ASRIQGNTGELF
11,TRBJ2-3,-,TRBV5-4,ASSLTATDTQY
13,TRBJ1-2,-,TRBV11-3,ASSSNCRASYGYT
11,TRBJ2-5,-,TRBV2,ASRRDNQETQY
13,TRBJ2-1,-,TRBV4-1,ASSQRQGAGDEQF
13,TRBJ2-7,-,TRBV4-1,ASSQVTSDFYEQY
13,TRBJ1-1,-,TRBV5-1,ASRGDEGLNTEAF
13,TRBJ2-7,-,TRBV4-1,ASSRGERPGDEQY
11,TRBJ1-6,-,TRBV27,ASSFGGNSPLH
13,TRBJ1-5,-,TRBV6-1,ASSDLNRGDQPQH
11,TRBJ1-1,-,TRBV14,ASSQGTPGVAF
10,TRBJ1-2,once,TRBV7-2,ASSPPSRGYT
10,TRBJ2-7,once,TRBV11-1,ASSADSYEQY
10,TRBJ1-1,-,TRBV19,ASSIAGGGSF
12,TRBJ2-5,-,TRBV5-4,ASSLGSHQETQY
12,TRBJ1-1,-,TRBV4-1,ASSHRGLNTEAF
18,TRBJ2-6,once,TRBV5-4,ASSLGGSLTILSGANVLT
15,TRBJ2-1,-,TRBV13,ASSLRTGGPMVDEQF
13,TRBJ2-7,-,TRBV11-3,ASSLEAGANYEQY
11,TRBJ2-1,-,TRBV7-9,ASRDRIYNEQF
12,TRBJ2-1,-,TRBV7-8,ASSLDKQDNEQF
12,TRBJ2-7,once,TRBV4-1,ASSQPEDNYEQY
13,TRBJ1-5,-,TRBV6-6,ASRGQGNGNQPQH
13,TRBJ2-5,-,TRBV5-1,ASSKGQGFQETQY
13,TRBJ1-5,-,TRBV25-1,ASSEEEGRIQPQH
13,TRBJ1-2,-,TRBV9,ASSVVPGSVYGYT
10,TRBJ2-5,-,TRBV7-9,ASRNDGGLDY
14,TRBJ1-6,-,TRBV2,ASRTQESSYNSPLH
11,TRBJ2-2,-,TRBV11-2,ASYAANTGELF
17,TRBJ2-5,-,TRBV11-1,ASSLLTGAENWPQETQY
12,TRBJ1-5,-,TRBV7-9,ASSDTGSNQPQH
14,TRBJ1-6,-,TRBV13,ASPDRRGKGNSPLH
13,TRBJ2-7,once,TRBV28,ASSFRTGGSYEQY
12,TRBJ2-2,-,TRBV7-9,ASSTGTGTGELF
11,TRBJ1-1,-,TRBV5-5,ASSQQPNTEAF
11,TRBJ1-1,-,TRBV6-1,ASSELAGSGAF
14,TRBJ2-2,-,TRBV28,ASSFVGTSVTGELF
16,TRBJ1-5,once,TRBV15,ATSRGPGQGDRNQPQH
14,TRBJ1-2,-,TRBV7-6,ASSSSGGVSDYGYT
13,TRBJ1-2,-,TRBV25-1,ASSDPRTGEAGYT
11,TRBJ2-5,-,TRBV6-5,ASRQQGGETQY
12,TRBJ2-5,once,TRBV27,ASRTIGGEETQY
11,TRBJ2-2,-,TRBV5-4,ATGGENTGELF
11,TRBJ2-3,-,TRBV10-1,ASSELSTDTQY
10,TRBJ1-1,-,TRBV7-9,ASSLTGGKAF
14,TRBJ2-7,-,TRBV14,ASSPSYGTGVYEQY
10,TRBJ2-5,-,TRBV29-1,SERTRQETQY
12,TRBJ1-6,-,TRBV7-9,ASRSEDRRSPLH
10,TRBJ1-5,-,TRBV9,ASSIGNQPQH
14,TRBJ2-3,-,TRBV30,AWSGEGSVDTDTQY
12,TRBJ1-3,-,TRBV29-1,SVETGLNGNTIY
9,TRBJ2-1,-,TRBV5-1,ASSFGRQQF
12,TRBJ2-5,-,TRBV25-1,ASSDMTARETQY